This T cell receptor (beta chain) stems from a study of post-analysis software for immune sequencing data. Study-level background: Both relapsing-remitting and secondary progressive multiple sclerosis featured among the disease courses, as did progressive-relapsing multiple sclerosis. Study-wide findings and caveats: Analysis by F measure revealed that same-batch samples clustered strongly together.

The library was made from cDNA and included unique molecular identifiers. Each batch of about 0.95 to 10 million T cells produced 400,000 to 650,000 cDNA molecules. TCRdb re-derived calls from the PCR reads in MiXCR, one entry per CDR3 protein. The sample has hundreds of thousands of distinct CDR3 sequences; 30% are singletons. The table lists this clonotype with many counts. Its antigen is not known. Sample: blood. This sequence originates from a girl aged 10 to 17 with multiple sclerosis.

Written as DNA, the CDR3 is TGCAGCGTTGAATCAGGGATCATTCAGTACTTC. This sequence encodes CSVESGIIQYF. The gene calls are TRBV29-1 and TRBJ2-4; D might be TRBD1 (5 bases). CDR3 length: 11 residues. Per germline, CDR1 SQVTM and CDR2 ANQGSEA. V was pared by 2 bases and J by 9 bases, with 8 bases between.